These 28 T cell receptor beta chains came from one sample sequenced in a study of T-cell reconstitution after alpha-beta-depleted transplantation in children. Preparation of the TCRbeta library used unique molecular identifiers. Via MiXCR, TCRdb re-called the PCR reads, giving one row per CDR3 protein. In the table there are 530,000 or so distinct CDR3 sequences, over 20% of which are singletons. Sequencing used PBMCs, obtained before TCRalphabeta/CD19-depleted stem cell transplant. These receptors all come from a boy under two years old with Wiskott-Aldrich syndrome, due to receive a stem cell transplant.

This clonotype was observed a few times. The chain joins TRBV5-1 to TRBJ2-7; 13 bases are a match to TRBD2. From germline, CDR1 is SGHRS and CDR2 YFSETQ. The CDR3 spans 18 residues. J was trimmed by 5 bases and V by 0 bases; bases with no gene match: 11. The CDR3 reads CASSLALTSGRARNEQYF. CDR3 bases: TGCGCCAGCAGCTTGGCCCTTACTAGCGGGAGGGCGAGGAACGAGCAGTACTTC.

The J gene is TRBJ2-5, the V gene TRBV15; D call uncertain. Germline V CDR1 and CDR2: LNHNV, YYDKDF (reference sequence). This CDR3 contains 12 residues. Trimming took off 1 base at V and 5 bases at J, with 5 bases between the two ends. The CDR3 DNA reads TGTGCCACCAGCAGAGCTGCGGAGACCCAGTACTTC. Its translation is CATSRAAETQYF.

In its sample, this clonotype was seen a few times. V usage is TRBV5-1 and J usage is TRBJ2-1; 11 bases line up with TRBD2. The CDR3 is 15 residues long. Per germline, CDR1 SGHRS and CDR2 YFSETQ. The V gene end was trimmed by 0 bases and the J gene end by 9 bases; junction bases not matched to a gene: 5. This CDR3 is CASSLGLAGRSEQFF. CDR3 DNA sequence: TGCGCCAGCAGCTTGGGACTAGCGGGACGAAGTGAGCAGTTCTTC.

The V gene is TRBV28, the J gene TRBJ2-3; tentatively, D is TRBD1 (6 bases). Trimming stripped 6 bases from V and 1 base from J, with 14 bases between. Germline CDR1 MDHEN, CDR2 SYDVKM. The CDR3 covers 15 residues. The CDR3 spells CASRPLPGGTDTQYF. The CDR3 DNA reads as TGTGCCAGCAGACCCCTGCCAGGGGGCACAGATACGCAGTATTTT.

The V and J genes are TRBV7-7 and TRBJ2-7; D not certain. This CDR3 is 13 amino acids long. CDR1 is SSHAT and CDR2 is FNYEAQ in the germline V gene (reference sequence). The ends were cut back, 8 bases at V and 0 bases at J, with 11 bases in the middle. The CDR3 bases are TGTGCCAGCTTAGTGCCAGGCTCCTACGAGCAGTACTTC. It yields the protein CASLVPGSYEQYF.

The rearrangement joins TRBV5-1 to TRBJ2-1; D is uncertain. This CDR3 has 15 residues. The germline V gene has CDR1 SGHRS and CDR2 YFSETQ. Trimming shortened V by 4 bases and J by 4 bases, and 15 bases separated the two germline ends. CDR3 DNA: TGCGCCAGCAGCCTCGGTGCAGCGCGATACAATGAGCAGTTCTTC. It yields the protein CASSLGAARYNEQFF.

As concerns this clonotype: The CDR3 does not close with the conserved phenylalanine or tryptophan, likely indicating a read error. The DNA is left out, because the CDR3 cannot be placed on it with certainty; the CDR3 is given as TCRdb lists it. The chain carries TRBV12-3 or TRBV12-4 and TRBJ2-1. The CDR3 is made up of 11 amino acids, end residues included. The CDR3 reads CASSLALSINI.

J is TRBJ2-4 and V is TRBV29-1, with D unclear. Per the germline V gene, CDR1 is SQVTM and CDR2 is ANQGSEA. CDR3 size: 11 residues. V lost 5 bases and J lost 6, with 8 bases in between. The DNA for the CDR3 is TGCAGCGTTCGAACAAGAAACATTCAGTACTTC. Its protein is CSVRTRNIQYF. Full variable domain (outside the CDR3, taken from reference TRBV29-1 and TRBJ2-4): SAVISQKPSRDICQRGTSLTIQCQVDSQVTMMFWYRQQPGQSLTLIATANQGSEATYESGFVIDKFPISRPNLTFSTLTVSNMSPEDSSIYLCSVRTRNIQYFGAGTRLSVL.

This clonotype was counted between two and nine times. The V call is TRBV18, the J call TRBJ2-2; tentative D call: TRBD1 (5 bases). V was clipped by 1 base and J by 6 bases, with 24 bases between them. The CDR3 covers 19 residues. The germline gives CDR1 KGHSH, CDR2 LQKENI. Written as DNA, the CDR3 is TGTGCCAGCTCACCACTGATGCTCGGTGGCAGGGCCCGACCCGGGGAGCTGTTTTTT. As protein: CASSPLMLGGRARPGELFF. The variable domain in full, with the rest retrieved from reference TRBV18 and TRBJ2-2, is NAGVMQNPRHLVRRRGQEARLRCSPMKGHSHVYWYRQLPEEGLKFMVYLQKENIIDESGMPKERFSAEFPKEGPSILRIQQVVRGDSAAYFCASSPLMLGGRARPGELFFGEGSRLTVL.

The sample holds a few counts of this clonotype. This chain connects TRBV11-2 to TRBJ1-1, with D possibly TRBD1 on 6 matching bases. CDR1 and CDR2 (germline): SGHAT, FQNNGV. The CDR3 loop spans 15 amino acids. Trimming shortened V by 5 bases and J by 1 base, and 14 bases separated the two germline ends. The DNA of the CDR3 is TGTGCCAGCAGCCCGGGGGTCAGGGGGAACACTGAAGCTTTCTTT. It codes for CASSPGVRGNTEAFF.

This clonotype was observed a few times. The J gene is TRBJ2-2, the V gene TRBV20-1; TRBD2 aligns across 16 bases. The germline V gene has CDR1 DFQATT and CDR2 SNEGSKA (reference sequence). The trim removed 0 bases at V and 1 base at J, leaving 5 bases unmatched. This CDR3 contains 19 residues. CDR3 region: CSAREGLAGGPGNTGELFF. CDR3 coding DNA: TGCAGTGCTAGAGAGGGACTAGCGGGAGGGCCGGGGAACACCGGGGAGCTGTTTTTT.

This clonotype has just a few counts. This rearrangement joins TRBV20-1 to TRBJ1-3; perhaps TRBD1 as D (6 bases). V was cut by 6 bases and J by 4 bases, with 13 bases left in between. The CDR3 totals 13 residues. The germline gives CDR1 DFQATT, CDR2 SNEGSKA (reference sequence). DNA of the CDR3: TGCAGTGCCCCTTCCGGACAGGGAAACACCATATATTTT. Its translation: CSAPSGQGNTIYF.

The chain uses TRBV12-3 or TRBV12-4 and TRBJ2-7; 8 nucleotides align to TRBD1. The CDR3 runs 15 residues. The V segment lost 6 bases and the J segment 5 bases; nucleotides outside the gene matches: 12. The CDR3, as DNA: TGTGCCAGCAGCCAGATGACAGGGGCCATCCACGAGCAGTACTTC. This encodes CASSQMTGAIHEQYF.

This clonotype came up a few times. The chain has TRBV18 and TRBJ1-2; tentatively, D is TRBD1 (6 bases). V dropped 1 base and J dropped 8 bases, with 11 bases sitting between them. The germline gives CDR1 KGHSH, CDR2 LQKENI. The CDR3 loop spans 13 amino acids. CDR3 protein: CASSPRDNGGYTF. The DNA of the CDR3 is TGTGCCAGCTCACCACGGGACAACGGAGGCTACACCTTC.

This sequence joins TRBV29-1 and TRBJ2-3, with 14 bases identical to TRBD2. Germline loops: CDR1 SQVTM, CDR2 ANQGSEA. The V and J ends lost 1 base and 10 bases, in that order; junction bases with no gene match: 4. This CDR3 is built from 14 residues. The CDR3 coding sequence is TGCAGCGTTGAAGTCGGGACTAGCGGGAGTTCGCAGTATTTT. Its protein is CSVEVGTSGSSQYF.

The rearrangement joins TRBV5-1 to TRBJ2-7; 7 bases agree with TRBD1. V was clipped by 4 bases and J by 2 bases; unmatched bases: 6. The germline V gene has CDR1 SGHRS and CDR2 YFSETQ. The CDR3 length is 14 residues. CDR3 nucleotide sequence: TGCGCCAGCAGCCGTGACAGGGTTACCTACGAGCAGTACTTC. Translation gives CASSRDRVTYEQYF.

This chain joins TRBV15 and TRBJ2-2, with D tentatively TRBD2 (6 bases). V was clipped by 3 bases and J by 4 bases, with 12 bases between them. This CDR3 spans 15 amino acids. The germline V gene has CDR1 LNHNV and CDR2 YYDKDF (reference sequence). The DNA of the CDR3 is TGTGCCACCAGCAGGGGGAGGCAAGGCACCGGGGAGCTGTTTTTT. This translates into CATSRGRQGTGELFF.

This chain links TRBV3-1 with TRBJ1-2; D is ambiguous. Germline V gene sequence: CDR1 LGHDT, CDR2 YNNKEL (reference sequence). V lost 1 base, J lost 2 bases, and 5 bases lay in between. The CDR3 runs to 13 residues. The CDR3 DNA is TGTGCCAGCAGCCAAGGGTTGAACTATGGCTACACCTTC. Translated, it gives CASSQGLNYGYTF.

This clonotype was detected a few times. The gene calls are TRBV20-1 and TRBJ2-3; possible D gene TRBD1, 5 bases. Trimming took 3 bases from V and 3 from J, leaving 7 bases between them. This CDR3 is built from 12 residues. Germline V CDR1 and CDR2: DFQATT, SNEGSKA (reference sequence). CDR3 sequence (DNA): TGCAGTGCTAGTCAGGGAACAGATACGCAGTATTTT. Amino acid sequence: CSASQGTDTQYF.

The V and J genes are TRBV12-3 or TRBV12-4 and TRBJ2-3, with TRBD2 as a possible D gene (6 bases). This CDR3 comprises 15 residues. V lost 3 bases and J lost 2, with 12 bases in between. CDR3 bases: TGTGCCAGCAGTTTCCGGGACTTCTACACAGATACGCAGTATTTT. This encodes CASSFRDFYTDTQYF.

In this sample, this clonotype turned up once. The chain has TRBV5-1 and TRBJ2-7; 8 positions agree with TRBD2. Losses at the gene ends were 1 base for V and 6 bases for J; bases not matched to a gene: 12. The CDR3 sequence is 16 residues long. Germline CDR1 and CDR2: SGHRS and YFSETQ. The CDR3 nucleotides read TGCGCCAGCAGCTTGAACACGCCTAGCGGGTCTGGCGAGCAGTACTTC. Amino acids: CASSLNTPSGSGEQYF.

This clonotype has only a few counts. The rearrangement uses TRBV6-2 or TRBV6-3 and TRBJ1-5, with unresolved D. The length of the CDR3 is 15 residues. V lost 6 bases, J lost 3 bases, and 15 bases lay in between. The V gene's germline CDR1 is MNHEY and CDR2 SVGEGT. CDR3 in amino acids: CASRPVAVNNQPQHF. CDR3 nucleotide sequence: TGTGCCAGCAGGCCAGTCGCCGTGAACAATCAGCCCCAGCATTTT.

This clonotype was seen once. This chain connects TRBV18 to TRBJ1-4; 7 positions agree with TRBD1. The CDR3 covers 17 residues. Germline values: CDR1 KGHSH, CDR2 LQKENI. V shed 3 bases and J 6 bases; nucleotides not matched to a gene: 13. The CDR3 spells CASSPFGPFTGDEKLFF. The CDR3, as DNA: TGTGCCAGCTCACCCTTTGGTCCTTTCACAGGGGATGAAAAACTGTTTTTT.

The chain links TRBV2 to TRBJ2-3, with 8 bases that match TRBD1. CDR1 is SNHLY and CDR2 is FYNNEI in the germline V gene. This CDR3 region has 15 residues. With V trimmed by 8 bases and J by 2 bases, 9 bases remained unmatched. In DNA, the CDR3 is TGTGCCAGCTCGGGTCGGGACAGGAACACAGATACGCAGTATTTT. Translating it yields CASSGRDRNTDTQYF.

This clonotype was seen a few times. This CDR3 is CASSLVAGSNEQFF. The CDR3 nucleotides read TGTGCCAGCAGCTTAGTGGCCGGGAGCAATGAGCAGTTCTTC. The rearrangement uses TRBV7-9 and TRBJ2-1, with a possible D match to TRBD2 (6 bases). Germline V gene sequence: CDR1 SEHNR, CDR2 FQNEAQ (reference sequence). The V gene lost 1 base and the J gene lost 6 bases, with 10 bases spanning the gap. This CDR3 has 14 residues.

This chain joins TRBV14 and TRBJ2-5; perhaps TRBD2 as D (5 bases). Germline V lookup: CDR1 SGHDN, CDR2 FVKESK. The germline V and J ends were trimmed by 1 base and 4 bases, with 10 bases remaining between them. The CDR3 sequence is 14 residues long. The CDR3 spells CASSQAGWRETQYF. CDR3 nucleotide sequence: TGTGCCAGCAGCCAAGCGGGATGGCGAGAGACCCAGTACTTC.

The chain joins TRBV10-2 to TRBJ2-7; a possible D gene is TRBD1 (8 bases). V lost 6 bases to trimming and J lost 0 bases, with 15 bases between them. There are 15 residues in the CDR3. Germline V gene sequence: CDR1 WSHSY, CDR2 SAAADI. DNA for the CDR3: TGCGCCAGCAGGGGACTACAGGGGGTCTCCTACGAGCAGTACTTC. This encodes CASRGLQGVSYEQYF.

The chain joins TRBV24-1 to TRBJ2-1; a possible D gene is TRBD2 (6 bases). The CDR3 contains 21 residues. The V gene's germline CDR1 is KGHDR and CDR2 SFDVKD. Trimming pared 0 bases from V and 6 bases from J, leaving 29 bases between. CDR3 in amino acids: CATSDLDFLLSGGVKGNEQFF. The DNA of the CDR3 is TGTGCCACCAGTGATTTGGATTTCCTTTTGTCCGGGGGAGTTAAAGGCAATGAGCAGTTCTTC.